This entry features one T cell receptor beta chain sequence. Data came from immunoSEQ multiplex PCR; TCRdb stores just in-frame clones and leaves some out. Of roughly 83,000 clones listed, approximately 90% were seen once; the top ten hold 3.5%. This CDR3 has 15 amino acids. Trimming removed 3 bases at V and 0 bases at J, with 8 bases between. CDR1 is SGHVS, CDR2 FQNEAQ, per germline. This specimen comes from a study of T cell changes during pregnancy in multiple sclerosis. Sequences were derived from PBMCs, sampled in the first trimester of pregnancy. The J gene is TRBJ1-4, the V gene TRBV7-8; possible D gene TRBD1, 5 bases. This receptor was obtained from a female donor in good health, serving as a control in a pregnancy study. Some clones in this sample may be carry-over from other donors' samples. CDR3 DNA sequence: TGTGCCAGCAGCTTGCGGGGGACAACTAATGAAAAACTGTTTTTT. This translates into CASSLRGTTNEKLFF.